This T cell receptor (beta chain) was retrieved from a study of blood T cell repertoires in COVID-19. About the study: The study drew acute and convalescent COVID-19 samples from the United States, Italy and Spain. Sample material is recorded as cDNA or gDNA derived from T cells, B-cell-depleted T cells, or PBMCs.

Original data processing: Reference gene primer amplification in the assay estimated nucleated cell counts. Sequencing used immunoSEQ multiplex PCR; TCRdb keeps in-frame clones, though not all of them. From that table come the V and J calls and clone size; the DNA was used to work out D and trimming. In the table there are roughly 99,000 clones, 89% of which are singletons. The sequenced sample consisted of peripheral blood. This sequence was found in a man aged 40-49 years with active or convalescent COVID-19.

CDR3 in DNA: TGTGCCAGCAGCCAAACACAGGTCTATGGCTACACCTTC. The encoded protein is CASSQTQVYGYTF. The chain combines TRBV14 with TRBJ1-2; maybe TRBD1 (5 bases). This CDR3 region has 13 residues. Trimming pared 2 bases from V and 4 bases from J, leaving 8 bases between. Germline values: CDR1 SGHDN, CDR2 FVKESK.